The source of this TCR beta chain is a study of vaccination and CD4 T cells after COVID-19. Across the study: At a median about 95 days (range 35 to 161) after diagnosis, post-COVID samples were drawn. Following dose two, a median about 70 days (range 14 to 241) passed before post-vaccine samples were taken.

Treatment meaning: approximately nine-day PBMC culture with coronavirus spike peptide pools or control peptides (ViraFEST assay). This clonotype was recorded a few times. Its antigen is as yet unknown. The Oncomine TCR Beta short-read assay sequenced DNA from cultured CD4+ T cells. Each CDR3 protein is one row after TCRdb ran MiXCR on the PCR reads. The sample has around 19,000 distinct CDR3 sequences; about 56% are singletons. CDR1 MNHEY and CDR2 SMNVEV come from the germline V gene (reference sequence). The CDR3 is made up of 18 amino acids. Trimming removed 0 bases at V and 0 bases at J, with 14 bases between.

The chain recombines TRBV27 with TRBJ2-2, with D perhaps TRBD2 (6 bases). This sequence was found in a human donor who had recovered from COVID-19. Sequencing used CD4+ T cells from blood, cultured in vitro. The CDR3 here is CASSLSPLTSTNTGELFF. Written as DNA, the CDR3 is TGTGCCAGCAGTTTATCCCCTCTGACTAGTACGAACACCGGGGAGCTGTTTTTT.